This entry describes one TCR beta chain. The specificity of this receptor is unknown. No base quality values were provided; no much bigger clone lies one nucleotide off. The CDR3 runs 11 residues from the cysteine to the phenylalanine. The entry retains the CDR3 DNA only, 33 bases that are in frame from base 1. After removal of 4 bases from V and 16 bases from J, the junction retains 7 bases not matched to a gene. The germline V gene supplies CDR1 SGHRS and CDR2 YFSETQ. The data are from a study of PD-1 blockade in classical Hodgkin lymphoma (dated by TCRdb to 2020 to 2021). Concerning the study at large: Nivolumab dosing was 3 mg/kg intravenously every 2 weeks, continuing until either disease progression or unacceptable toxicity. The study used CyTOF and TCR beta sequencing to define a peripheral blood immune signature of response to PD-1 blockade in classical Hodgkin lymphoma.

General study outcomes and caveats: CD4+ but not CD8+ TCR diversity rose significantly by C4D1 (p=0.0027 vs p=0.16), most apparent in complete responders (p=0.02). Baseline TCR diversity was reported to be lower in newly diagnosed patients than in healthy donors and to be lower still in relapsed/refractory patients. The study was restricted to a single clinical trial cohort, and the causes of repertoire differences, possibly disease activity or prior therapy, were left undefined. Trial patients with a complete response had baseline diversity similar to that of newly diagnosed patients, while partial responders and progressors had significantly lower diversity. Lower diversity was seen in patients whose nivolumab began less than 1 year after ASCT, and these patients were left out of later analyses so that immune reconstitution would not confound the results.

Explained via the paper, the time point label denotes: cycle 2 day 1 (C2D1) of nivolumab. Every trial patient had relapsed after autologous stem cell transplantation, and cohorts A, B and C differed in prior brentuximab vedotin exposure. A total of under 70 patients with relapsed/refractory classical Hodgkin lymphoma made up the trial cohort, and each patient's best overall response was complete response, partial response or progressive disease. In the multi-cohort phase II CheckMate 205 trial, trial patients received single-agent nivolumab. An independent review committee assessed best overall response using the 2007 International Working Group response criteria. PBMCs from the trial were collected at three points: immediately before nivolumab initiation (C1D1), and during therapy at cycle 2 day 1 and cycle 4 day 1. Peripheral blood was collected in 8 mL Vacutainer Cell Preparation Tubes, from which PBMCs were isolated by centrifugation and then cryopreserved.

The Qiagen DNeasy kit was used to extract genomic DNA from unsorted PBMCs and from the negatively selected CD4+ and CD8+ fractions. Using primers that anneal to V and J segments, immunoSEQ multiplex PCR amplified the TCR beta CDR3 regions. A synthetic immune receptor repertoire was used to minimize amplification bias, and any remaining bias was removed computationally after sequencing. In the source study's methods: Repertoire diversity was quantified as the Shannon entropy index using custom Python scripts. Unsorted, CD4+ and CD8+ repertoires were analyzed separately, except in combined analyses where CD4+ and CD8+ sequences were merged in silico. A clone counted as expanded when the clone's frequency after treatment rose at least 2-fold relative to C1D1, and clones undetected at baseline were given a pseudocount of 0.5. Clones with 0 or 1 copy at C1D1 were classified as singleton clones, and clones with 2 or more copies were classified as non-singleton clones. By matching protein sequences in sorted samples from the same patient, clones expanded in unsorted samples were annotated as CD4+, CD8+ or unknown. Diversity changes from C1D1 to C4D1 were tested in paired samples using Wilcoxon tests. In its TCRdb copy, this immuneACCESS table keeps in-frame sequences only and misses some clones. Where compared with another copy, unresolved V genes explain less than half of these, and the others have no known cause. V, J and clone size reflect that table, while D and trimming were determined from the DNA. In all, the sample holds under 25,000 clones, and 77% of those were seen once. About 41% of the sample is held by the ten biggest clonotypes.

The sequence derives from a human donor with classical Hodgkin lymphoma. This sequence uses TRBV5-1 and TRBJ2-1, with 8 bases matching TRBD1. The sequenced sample was peripheral blood mononuclear cells (PBMCs), obtained before the second cycle of nivolumab. The CDR3 corresponds to CASSRQGCHFF. In nucleotide form, the sequence is TGCGCCAGCAGCCGACAGGGGTGTCACTTCTTC.